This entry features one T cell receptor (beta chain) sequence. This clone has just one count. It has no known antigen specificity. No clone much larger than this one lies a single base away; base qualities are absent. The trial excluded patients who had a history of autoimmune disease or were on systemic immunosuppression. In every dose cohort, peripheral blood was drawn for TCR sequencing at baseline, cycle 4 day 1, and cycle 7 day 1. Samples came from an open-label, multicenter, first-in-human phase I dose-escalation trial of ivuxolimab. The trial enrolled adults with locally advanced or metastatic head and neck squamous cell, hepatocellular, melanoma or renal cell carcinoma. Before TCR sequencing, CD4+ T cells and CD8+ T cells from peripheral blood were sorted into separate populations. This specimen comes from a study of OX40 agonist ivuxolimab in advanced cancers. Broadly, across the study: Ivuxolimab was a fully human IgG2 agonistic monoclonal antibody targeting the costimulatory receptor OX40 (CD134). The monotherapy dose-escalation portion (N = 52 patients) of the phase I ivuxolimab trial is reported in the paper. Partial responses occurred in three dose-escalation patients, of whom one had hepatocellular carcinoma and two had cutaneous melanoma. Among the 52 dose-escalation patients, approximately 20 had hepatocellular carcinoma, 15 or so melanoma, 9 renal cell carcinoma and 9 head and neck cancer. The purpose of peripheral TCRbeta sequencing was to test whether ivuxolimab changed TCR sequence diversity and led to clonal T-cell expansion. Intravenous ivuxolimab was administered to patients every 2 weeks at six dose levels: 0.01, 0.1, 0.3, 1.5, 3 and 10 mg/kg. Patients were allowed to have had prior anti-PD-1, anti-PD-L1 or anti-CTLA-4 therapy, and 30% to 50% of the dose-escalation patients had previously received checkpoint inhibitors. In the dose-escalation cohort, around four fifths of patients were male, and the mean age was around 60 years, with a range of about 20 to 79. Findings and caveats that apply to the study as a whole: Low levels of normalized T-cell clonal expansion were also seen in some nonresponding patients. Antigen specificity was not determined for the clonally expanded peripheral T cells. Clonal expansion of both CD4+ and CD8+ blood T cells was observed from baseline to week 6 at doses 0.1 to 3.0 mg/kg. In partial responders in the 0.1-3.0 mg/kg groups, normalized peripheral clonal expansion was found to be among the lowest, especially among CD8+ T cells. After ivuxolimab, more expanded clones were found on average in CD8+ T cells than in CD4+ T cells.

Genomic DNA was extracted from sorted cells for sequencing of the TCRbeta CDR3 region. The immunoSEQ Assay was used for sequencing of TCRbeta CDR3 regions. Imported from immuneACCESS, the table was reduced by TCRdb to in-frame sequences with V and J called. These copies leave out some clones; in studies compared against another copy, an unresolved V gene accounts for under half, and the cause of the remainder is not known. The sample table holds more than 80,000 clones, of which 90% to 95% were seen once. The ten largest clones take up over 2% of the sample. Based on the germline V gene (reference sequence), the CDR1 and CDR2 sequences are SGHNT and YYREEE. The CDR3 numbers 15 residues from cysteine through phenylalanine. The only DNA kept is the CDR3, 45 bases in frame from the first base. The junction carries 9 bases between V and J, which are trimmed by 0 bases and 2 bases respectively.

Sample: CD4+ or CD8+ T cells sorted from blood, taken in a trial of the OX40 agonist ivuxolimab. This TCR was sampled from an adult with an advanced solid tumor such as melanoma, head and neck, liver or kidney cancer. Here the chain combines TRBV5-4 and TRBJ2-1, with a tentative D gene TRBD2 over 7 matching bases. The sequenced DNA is TGTGCCAGCAGCTTGGTGCGGGGGCCCTACAATGAGCAGTTCTTC. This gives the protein CASSLVRGPYNEQFF.